The T cell receptor (beta chain) under discussion was sequenced for a study of beta chain features in type 1 diabetes. Findings and caveats of the study: Type 1 diabetes patients had moderately but significantly shorter TCRB CDR3s in all four CD4+ subsets.

This CDR3 region has 13 residues. Trimming took off 6 bases at V and 8 bases at J, with 16 bases between the two ends. Germline CDR1 SQVTM, CDR2 ANQGSEA. As every portion of the isolated RNA was reverse transcribed, the sequencing read expressed TCRB transcripts. Method: immunoSEQ multiplex PCR; TCRdb's copy keeps in-frame clones and lacks some. Of hundreds of thousands of clones in the sample, approximately 10% were seen once. Details on this clone: The antigen remains unidentified. Other DNA sequences of this sample code for an identical CDR3.

The chain has TRBV29-1 and TRBJ1-4; D gene unclear. Sequencing input: naive CD4+ T cells from blood. The source of this sequence is a woman aged 18-29 years in good health. In DNA, the CDR3 is TGCAGCGTGCTACGGGTCCTGGGGGAAAAACTGTTTTTT. Its translation: CSVLRVLGEKLFF.